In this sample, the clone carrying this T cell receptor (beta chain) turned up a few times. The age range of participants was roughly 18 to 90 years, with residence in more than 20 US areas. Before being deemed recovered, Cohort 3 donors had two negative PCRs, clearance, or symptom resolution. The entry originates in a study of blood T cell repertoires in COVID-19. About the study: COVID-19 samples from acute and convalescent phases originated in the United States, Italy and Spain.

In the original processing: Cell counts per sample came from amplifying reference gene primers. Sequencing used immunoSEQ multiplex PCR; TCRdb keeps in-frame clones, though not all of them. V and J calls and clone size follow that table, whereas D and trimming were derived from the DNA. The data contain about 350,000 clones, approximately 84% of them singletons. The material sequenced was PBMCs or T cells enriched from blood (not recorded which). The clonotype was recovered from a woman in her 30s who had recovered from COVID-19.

Here the CDR3 reads CASSLSTGYGYTF. For the CDR3, the DNA is TGTGCCAGCAGTTTATCGACAGGGTATGGCTACACCTTC. The chain has TRBV27 and TRBJ1-2, with TRBD1 matching 7 bases. In germline, CDR1 is MNHEY, CDR2 SMNVEV (reference sequence). V was pared by 0 bases and J by 5 bases, with 0 bases of the junction left unmatched. This CDR3 contains 13 residues.